These 31 T cell receptor beta chains came from one sample sequenced in a study of blood T cells in healthy people across ages. A sample-barcoded 5' primer and a J-beta primer mix were used in a second PCR of roughly 6 to 12 cycles. Each CDR3 protein is one row after TCRdb ran MiXCR on the 5' RACE reads. The sample holds 1,800,000 or so distinct CDR3 sequences, roughly two fifths seen once. Input material: blood. These receptor sequences come from a human donor in good health.

This chain joins TRBV10-3 and TRBJ1-6, with 9 positions matching TRBD1. The CDR3 loop spans 14 amino acids. From germline, CDR1 is ENHRY and CDR2 SYGVKD. Unmatched junction bases numbered 4, after V lost 6 bases and J lost 7 bases. The DNA of the CDR3 is TGTGCCATCAGGGCCGGGACAGGGAATTCACCCCTCCACTTT. Amino acid sequence: CAIRAGTGNSPLHF.

This clonotype occurred a few times. The rearrangement links TRBV6-5 to TRBJ1-2; D might be TRBD1 (5 bases). Germline CDR1 reads MNHEY; CDR2 reads SVGAGI. The CDR3 consists of 14 residues. V was shortened by 2 bases and J by 4 bases, with 11 bases between the two germline ends. CDR3 sequence reads: CASSYGTVTYGYTF. The DNA for the CDR3 is TGTGCCAGCAGTTACGGGACGGTCACCTATGGCTACACCTTC.

The chain joins TRBV15 to TRBJ2-1; 9 nucleotides match TRBD2. V lost 1 base, J lost 3 bases, and 1 base stayed unmatched. The CDR3 is 15 residues long. In germline, CDR1 is LNHNV, CDR2 YYDKDF (reference sequence). CDR3 in DNA: TGTGCCACCAGCAGAGTAGCGGGGGTCTACAATGAGCAGTTCTTC. Residues: CATSRVAGVYNEQFF.

This clonotype was seen a few times. The V call is TRBV29-1, the J call TRBJ2-6, with no clear D. With 5 bases removed from V and 4 bases from J, the gap between germline ends came to 9 bases. This CDR3 comprises 13 residues. Germline V gene data show CDR1 as SQVTM and CDR2 as ANQGSEA. The CDR3 protein is CSVYLLGANVLTF. The CDR3 nucleotides read TGCAGCGTTTATCTACTGGGGGCCAACGTCCTGACTTTC.

The chain has TRBV20-1 and TRBJ2-1; 9 nucleotides line up with TRBD2. Germline values: CDR1 DFQATT, CDR2 SNEGSKA (reference sequence). The J segment lost 2 bases and the V segment lost 1 base, leaving 3 bases of the junction unmatched. This CDR3 region has 15 residues. CDR3 sequence (DNA): TGCAGTGCTAGAGTGGGACTAGCCCCCTACAATGAGCAGTTCTTC. It yields the protein CSARVGLAPYNEQFF.

The rearrangement uses TRBV6-6 and TRBJ2-1; 8 nucleotides agree with TRBD1. V gave up 5 bases and J gave up 12 bases; unmatched junction bases: 18. The CDR3 totals 16 residues. Germline CDR1 reads MNHNY; CDR2 reads SVGAGI (reference sequence). This CDR3 is CASSPNGRGQEVGQFF. CDR3 nucleotides: TGTGCCAGCAGTCCCAACGGCAGGGGGCAAGAGGTAGGGCAGTTCTTC.

As concerns this clonotype: The junction differs from germline at one of its ends, possibly a read error. This chain uses TRBV29-1 with TRBJ2-6, with D perhaps TRBD1 or TRBD2 (5 bases each). The length of the CDR3 is 14 residues. The germline V gene has CDR1 SQVTM and CDR2 ANQGSEA. CDR3 nucleotide sequence: TGCAGCGCGGCCGGGGAGCCCGGGGCCAACGTCCGGACTTTC. Its protein is CSAAGEPGANVRTF.

J is TRBJ2-7 and V is TRBV7-9; no clear D. Germline-derived CDR1 and CDR2 are SEHNR and FQNEAQ (reference sequence). The CDR3 sequence is 14 residues long. Trimming stripped 4 bases from V and 6 bases from J, with 16 bases between. The CDR3: CASSSSGQHAEQYF. The CDR3 DNA is TGTGCCAGCAGCTCCTCCGGCCAACATGCCGAGCAGTACTTC.

Comments on this clonotype: Compared with germline, one end of the junction differs, possibly owing to a read error. V is TRBV6-6 and J is TRBJ1-2, with 10 positions matching TRBD1. This CDR3 comprises 14 residues. Germline V lookup: CDR1 MNHNY, CDR2 SVGAGI (reference sequence). This chain's CDR3 is CASGSPGTGVGCTF. CDR3 DNA: TGTGCCAGCGGATCCCCCGGGACAGGGGTGGGCTGCACCTTC.

The chain couples TRBV14 to TRBJ1-1; 7 bases are a match to TRBD1. V gave up 0 bases and J gave up 0 bases; unmatched junction bases: 13. CDR1 and CDR2 from the germline V gene are SGHDN and FVKESK. The length of the CDR3 is 19 residues. The CDR3 nucleotides read TGTGCCAGCAGCCAAGATAGGAGTTCGGGACAGATCTTGAACACTGAAGCTTTCTTT. Translating gives CASSQDRSSGQILNTEAFF.

This clonotype was detected only a few times. The V call is TRBV20-1, the J call TRBJ2-3; no clear D gene. This CDR3 has 11 amino acids. Germline V gene data show CDR1 as DFQATT and CDR2 as SNEGSKA (reference sequence). V dropped 4 bases and J dropped 6 bases, with 8 bases sitting between them. CDR3 loop: CSATSMDTQYF. CDR3 nucleotides: TGCAGTGCTACTAGTATGGATACGCAGTATTTT.

Note on this clonotype: This may be a read error: a much more frequent sequence differs by one nucleotide. Lacking the conserved final phenylalanine or tryptophan, this CDR3 likely reflects a read error. This chain connects TRBV4-3 to TRBJ2-1, with TRBD2 identical over 10 bases. Germline-derived CDR1 and CDR2 are LGHNA and YSLEER. With 2 bases clipped from V and 1 base from J, the junction kept 5 bases outside the gene matches. The CDR3 covers 17 residues. CDR3 nucleotides: TGCGCCAGCAGCCAATTTAGCGGGGGGATGTCCTACAATGAGCAGTTCTGC. Translating it yields CASSQFSGGMSYNEQFC.

This clonotype was seen at least ten times. This rearrangement joins TRBV5-4 to TRBJ2-5, with D perhaps being TRBD1 or TRBD2 (5 bases each). The CDR3 has 14 amino acids. The V end was cut by 4 bases, the J end by 3 bases, with 13 bases between. The germline V gene encodes CDR1 SGHNT and CDR2 YYREEE (reference sequence). The CDR3, as DNA: TGTGCCAGCAGCCCGGCATGGGGGAAAGAGACCCAGTACTTC. It specifies CASSPAWGKETQYF.

A single count supports this clonotype. This chain joins TRBV28 and TRBJ1-2; 9 nucleotides agree with TRBD1. Germline-derived CDR1 and CDR2 are MDHEN and SYDVKM. V lost 5 bases and J lost 6; bases outside the gene matches: 10. The CDR3 contains 15 residues. The CDR3 here is CASSPPDRGEHGYTF. DNA of the CDR3: TGTGCCAGCAGTCCCCCAGACAGGGGGGAGCATGGCTACACCTTC.

The rearrangement uses TRBV5-1 and TRBJ2-7; either TRBD1 or TRBD2 may fit D (5 bases each). Germline-derived CDR1 and CDR2 are SGHRS and YFSETQ. Deletions cut 4 bases from V and 2 bases from J, with 19 bases between. This CDR3 contains 16 residues. CDR3 residues: CASSLRDGFVTYEQYF. As DNA, the CDR3 is TGCGCCAGCAGCCTTAGGGACGGCTTTGTTACCTACGAGCAGTACTTC. The full variable domain, rest sourced from reference TRBV5-1 and TRBJ2-7, is KAGVTQTPRYLIKTRGQQVTLSCSPISGHRSVSWYQQTPGQGLQFLFEYFSETQRNKGNFPGRFSGRQFSNSRSEMNVSTLELGDSALYLCASSLRDGFVTYEQYFGPGTRLTVT.

The genes are TRBV5-1 and TRBJ2-7; 9 positions match TRBD1. Trimming removed 6 bases from V and 5 bases from J; junction bases left unmatched: 6. The length of the CDR3 is 13 residues. Germline V CDR1 and CDR2: SGHRS, YFSETQ. The CDR3 DNA reads as TGCGCCAGCAATATAGGACAGGGGAACGAGCAGTACTTC. Its protein product is CASNIGQGNEQYF.

This clonotype appeared a few times. This chain connects TRBV20-1 to TRBJ2-7, with D possibly being TRBD2 (6 bases). Trimming stripped 1 base from V and 0 bases from J, with 22 bases between. This CDR3 contains 18 residues. Germline CDR1 reads DFQATT; CDR2 reads SNEGSKA (reference sequence). CDR3 DNA sequence: TGCAGTGCTAGAGGACTGTCGGGGGACCTCTATCTCTCCTACGAGCAGTACTTC. This encodes CSARGLSGDLYLSYEQYF.

The chain links TRBV3-1 to TRBJ1-1; D gene uncertain. CDR3 length equals 14 residues. Trimming pared 0 bases from V and 1 base from J, leaving 6 bases between. CDR1 is LGHDT and CDR2 is YNNKEL in the germline V gene (reference sequence). The CDR3 DNA follows: TGTGCCAGCAGCCAAGATGTGGAGAACACTGAAGCTTTCTTT. This codes for CASSQDVENTEAFF.

Comment on this clonotype: An end of the junction does not agree with germline; a read error may underlie this. The chain is built from TRBV6-5 and TRBJ2-7, with D maybe TRBD2 (6 bases). Per the germline V gene, CDR1 is MNHEY and CDR2 is SVGAGI. The CDR3 spans 15 residues. In DNA form, the CDR3 reads TGTGCCAGCAGTTACTCTAGCGGTGGGCGCTACGAGCAGGACTTC. This sequence encodes CASSYSSGGRYEQDF.

This chain links TRBV12-3 or TRBV12-4 with TRBJ2-1, with TRBD1 identical over 9 bases. CDR3 length: 17 residues. V shed 6 bases, J shed 3 bases, and the junction held 12 bases outside the gene matches. The CDR3 protein is CASSYTGGGQGYNEQFF. The CDR3, as DNA: TGTGCCAGCAGCTATACAGGGGGCGGTCAAGGCTACAATGAGCAGTTCTTC.

The V and J genes are TRBV19 and TRBJ1-1; the D is unclear. CDR3 length: 13 amino acids. Germline-derived CDR1 and CDR2 are LNHDA and SQIVND (reference sequence). V was trimmed by 1 base and J by 1 base, leaving 4 bases between them. DNA for the CDR3: TGTGCCAGTAGTATAGCGGCGAACACTGAAGCTTTCTTT. Translation gives CASSIAANTEAFF.

The sample holds a few counts of this clonotype. The CDR3 bases are TGTGCCAGCAGCTTAGATAACCCAACCAAAAACATTCAGTACTTC. Amino acids: CASSLDNPTKNIQYF. V usage is TRBV11-1 and J usage is TRBJ2-4; D is unclear. Germline V gives CDR1 SGHAT, CDR2 FQDESV (reference sequence). The V and J ends lost 1 base and 2 bases respectively, with 9 bases between them. CDR3 length: 15 amino acids. The full variable domain, its missing parts supplied by reference TRBV11-1 and TRBJ2-4, is EAEVAQSPRYKITEKSQAVAFWCDPISGHATLYWYRQILGQGPELLVQFQDESVVDDSQLPKDRFSAERLKGVDSTLKIQPAELGDSAMYLCASSLDNPTKNIQYFGAGTRLSVL.

The rearrangement joins TRBV2 to TRBJ1-2, with D maybe TRBD1 (5 bases). Trimming took off 8 bases at V and 8 bases at J, with 21 bases between the two ends. The CDR3 has 14 residues. Germline V gives CDR1 SNHLY, CDR2 FYNNEI. CDR3 coding DNA: TGTGCCAGCGGGGGGTTCTCTGGGGTAGAAGGCTACACCTTC. The encoded protein is CASGGFSGVEGYTF.

There are a few counts of this clonotype. One junction end disagrees with the germline gene, perhaps due to a read error. The J gene is TRBJ2-6, the V gene TRBV5-1; weak D call: TRBD1 (6 bases). This CDR3 comprises 19 residues. CDR1 is SGHRS, CDR2 YFSETQ, per germline. CDR3: CASSKTSGTPISGANVPTF. CDR3 nucleotide sequence: TGCGCCAGCAGCAAAACCTCCGGGACACCAATCTCTGGGGCCAACGTCCCGACTTTC.

This chain links TRBV10-3 with TRBJ2-7; D assignment may be TRBD1 or TRBD2 (6 bases each). Germline lookup yields CDR1 ENHRY and CDR2 SYGVKD. Trimming removed 4 bases at V and 6 bases at J, with 16 bases between. The CDR3 has 14 amino acids. The CDR3 DNA reads TGTGCCATCAGTGTATGGGCGGAGGGGGGCGAGCAGTACTTC. Protein product: CAISVWAEGGEQYF.

This chain connects TRBV10-3 to TRBJ2-7; 7 bases are a match to TRBD1. The CDR3 is made up of 15 amino acids. The germline gives CDR1 ENHRY, CDR2 SYGVKD. V lost 3 bases, J lost 1 base, and 6 bases stayed unmatched. The CDR3 region has the DNA TGTGCCATCAGTGATGACAGGGTCCTATCCTACGAGCAGTACTTC. It specifies CAISDDRVLSYEQYF.

On this clonotype itself: At one end, the junction sequence differs from germline, possibly due to a read error. The J gene is TRBJ2-2, the V gene TRBV7-9, with 14 bases fitting TRBD2. Germline lookup yields CDR1 SEHNR and CDR2 FQNEAQ (reference sequence). This CDR3 spans 19 amino acids. CDR3 residues: CAGSLPGLAGGHPTGELFF. Here the CDR3 DNA reads TGTGCCGGCAGCTTACCCGGACTAGCGGGGGGCCATCCCACCGGGGAGCTGTTTTTT.

The chain has TRBV4-1 and TRBJ1-2; TRBD1 agrees at 8 bases. Germline V CDR1 and CDR2: MGHRA, YSYEKL. Unmatched junction bases numbered 14, after V lost 3 bases and J lost 8 bases. This CDR3 contains 16 residues. The CDR3 loop is CASSQLGGQGAYGYTF. For the CDR3, the DNA is TGCGCCAGCAGCCAGCTGGGGGGGCAGGGGGCTTACGGCTACACCTTC.

The chain employs TRBV28 and TRBJ1-2; D is perhaps TRBD1 (6 bases). The CDR3 is 15 residues long. Germline CDR1 reads MDHEN; CDR2 reads SYDVKM. The V and J ends lost 6 bases and 2 bases respectively, with 16 bases between them. The DNA of the CDR3 is TGTGCCAGCAGACCTGTGACAGGCCCGAACTATGGCTACACCTTC. Translating it yields CASRPVTGPNYGYTF.

The V gene is TRBV18, the J gene TRBJ1-2, with TRBD1 matching 8 bases. Germline V gives CDR1 KGHSH, CDR2 LQKENI. J lost 6 bases, V lost 10 bases, and 16 bases had no gene match. The CDR3 spans 15 residues. This CDR3 is CATRTGTLAGHGYTF. CDR3 DNA sequence: TGTGCCACCCGGACAGGGACCCTTGCGGGACATGGCTACACCTTC.

The chain is built from TRBV9 and TRBJ2-3; D is possibly TRBD1 or TRBD2 (5 bases each). The V and J ends lost 2 bases and 4 bases respectively, with 17 bases between them. Per the germline V gene, CDR1 is SGDLS and CDR2 is YYNGEE. The CDR3 extends over 16 amino acids. This CDR3 is CASSVTGPAFADTQYF. The CDR3 nucleotides read TGTGCCAGCAGCGTCACGGGACCGGCTTTTGCAGATACGCAGTATTTT.